This TCR beta chain derives from a study of blood T cell repertoires in COVID-19. The table came from immunoSEQ multiplex PCR; TCRdb's copy has only in-frame clones and leaves some out. The data show 200,000 to 300,000 clones, with 85% seen just once and approximately 9% held by the top ten. This clonotype originated in a woman in her 50s with acute COVID-19. The sample consisted of PBMCs or T cells enriched from blood (not recorded which).

The CDR3 DNA sequence: TGTGCCAGCTCACCGTTCGACAGGGGGCACTATGGCTACACCTTC. Its protein is CASSPFDRGHYGYTF. The chain links TRBV18 to TRBJ1-2, with 10 nucleotides matching TRBD1. The CDR3 is made up of 15 amino acids. Germline CDR1 KGHSH, CDR2 LQKENI. V shed 3 bases and J 3 bases; nucleotides not matched to a gene: 4.